The present entry profiles one T cell receptor (beta chain) with its context. The data were obtained in a study of blood T cell repertoires in COVID-19. At the level of the study: The United States, Italy and Spain were the sources of the acute and convalescent COVID-19 samples. In each case, the material was cDNA or gDNA derived from T cells, B-cell-depleted T cells, or PBMCs.

Original processing methods: How many nucleated cells were present was estimated from reference gene primer amplification. Assay: immunoSEQ multiplex PCR; the TCRdb copy retains only in-frame clones and omits some. From that table come the V and J calls and clone size; the DNA was used to work out D and trimming. The repertoire consists of 150,000 to 200,000 clones, with about four fifths occurring once and the leading ten covering about 2.6%. CDR3 length: 17 residues. The germline gives CDR1 LGHDT, CDR2 YNNKEL (reference sequence). J lost 1 base, V lost 4 bases, and 8 bases had no gene match. The V gene is TRBV3-1 (or the pseudogene TRBV3-2), the J gene TRBJ2-1; 9 nucleotides line up with TRBD1. The sample comprised peripheral blood. The origin of this receptor is a human donor with acute or convalescent COVID-19. The donor label of this sample is uncertain. CDR3 residues: CASSRLPGQGSYNEQFF. In DNA, the CDR3 is TGTGCCAGCAGCCGCCTTCCGGGACAGGGATCCTACAATGAGCAGTTCTTC.